This T cell receptor (beta chain) was captured by sequencing in a study of OX40 agonist ivuxolimab in advanced cancers. Study observations and caveats: The mean number of expanded clones was higher in CD8+ T cells than in CD4+. Dose levels from 0.1 to 3.0 mg/kg saw CD4+ and CD8+ blood T cells expand clonally by week 6. It was not determined which antigens were specifically recognized by the peripheral T cells that had undergone clonal expansion.

The germline gives CDR1 SGHRS, CDR2 YFSETQ. Unmatched junction bases numbered 21, after V lost 5 bases and J lost 0 bases. The CDR3 covers 22 residues. The repertoire was sequenced with immunoSEQ multiplex PCR; TCRdb's copy has only in-frame clones and lacks some. The sample records some 39,000 clones, roughly nine tenths being singletons. Worth noting for this clone: Its antigen is unknown.

J is TRBJ2-2 and V is TRBV5-1; TRBD2 agrees at 11 bases. Sequencing was performed on CD4+ or CD8+ T cells sorted from blood, taken in a trial of the OX40 agonist ivuxolimab. The clonotype comes from an adult with an advanced solid tumor such as melanoma, head and neck, liver or kidney cancer. For the CDR3, the DNA is TGCGCCAGCAGTCTGAGGCAGGGGGAAGTCGGACTAGCGGGCCCGAACACCGGGGAGCTGTTTTTT. The encoded protein is CASSLRQGEVGLAGPNTGELFF.